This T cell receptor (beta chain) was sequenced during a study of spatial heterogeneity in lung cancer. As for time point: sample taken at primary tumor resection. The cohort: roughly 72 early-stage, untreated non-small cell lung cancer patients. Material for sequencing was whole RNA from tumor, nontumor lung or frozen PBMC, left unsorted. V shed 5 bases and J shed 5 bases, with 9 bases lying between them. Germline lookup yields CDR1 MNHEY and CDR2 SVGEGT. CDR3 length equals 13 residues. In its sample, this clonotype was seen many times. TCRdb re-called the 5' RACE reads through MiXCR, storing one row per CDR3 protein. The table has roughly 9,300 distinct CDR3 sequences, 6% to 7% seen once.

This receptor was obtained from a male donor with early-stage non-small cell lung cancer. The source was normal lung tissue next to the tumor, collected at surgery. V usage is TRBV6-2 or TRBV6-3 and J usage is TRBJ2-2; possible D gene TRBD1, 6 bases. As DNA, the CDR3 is TGTGCCAGCAGTCCACAGGGTACCGGGGAGCTGTTTTTT. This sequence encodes CASSPQGTGELFF.